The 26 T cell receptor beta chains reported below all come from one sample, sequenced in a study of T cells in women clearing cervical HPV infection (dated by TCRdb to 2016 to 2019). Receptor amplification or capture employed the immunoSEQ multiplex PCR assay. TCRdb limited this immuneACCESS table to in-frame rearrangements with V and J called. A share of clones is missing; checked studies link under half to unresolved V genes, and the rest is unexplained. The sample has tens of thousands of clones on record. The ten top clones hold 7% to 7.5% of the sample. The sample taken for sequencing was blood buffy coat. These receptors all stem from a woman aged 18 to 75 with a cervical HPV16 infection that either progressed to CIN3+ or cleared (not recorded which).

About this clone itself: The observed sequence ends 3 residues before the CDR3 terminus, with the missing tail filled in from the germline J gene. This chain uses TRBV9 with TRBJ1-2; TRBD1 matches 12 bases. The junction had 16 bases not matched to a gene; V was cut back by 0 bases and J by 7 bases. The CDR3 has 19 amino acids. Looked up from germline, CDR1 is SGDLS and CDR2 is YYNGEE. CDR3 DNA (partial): TGTGCCAGCAGCGTAGATCCCTCGTGGGGGACAGGGGGCTTTGGTGGC. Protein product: CASSVDPSWGTGGFGG. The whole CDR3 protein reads CASSVDPSWGTGGFGGYTF. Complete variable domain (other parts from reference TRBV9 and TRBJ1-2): DSGVTQTPKHLITATGQRVTLRCSPRSGDLSVYWYQQSLDQGLQFLIQYYNGEERAKGNILERFSAQQFPDLHSELNLSSLELGDSALYFCASSVDPSWGTGGFGGYTFGSGTRLTVV.

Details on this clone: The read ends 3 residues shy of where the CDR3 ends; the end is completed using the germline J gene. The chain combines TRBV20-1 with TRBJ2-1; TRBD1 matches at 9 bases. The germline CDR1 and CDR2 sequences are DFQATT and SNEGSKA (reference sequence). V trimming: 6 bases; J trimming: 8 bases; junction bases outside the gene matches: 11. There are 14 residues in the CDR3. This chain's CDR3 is CSATTGTGMHEQFF. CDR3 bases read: TGCAGTGCCACCACCGGGACAGGGATGCATGAG.

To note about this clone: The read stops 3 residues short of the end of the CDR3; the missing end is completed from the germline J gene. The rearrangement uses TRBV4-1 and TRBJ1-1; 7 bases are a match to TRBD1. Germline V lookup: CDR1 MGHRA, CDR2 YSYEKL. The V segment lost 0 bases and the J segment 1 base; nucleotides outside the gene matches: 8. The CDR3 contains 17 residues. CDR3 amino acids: CASSQDLTAGGNTEAFF. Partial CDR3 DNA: TGCGCCAGCAGCCAAGATCTAACTGCAGGGGGGAACACTGAA.

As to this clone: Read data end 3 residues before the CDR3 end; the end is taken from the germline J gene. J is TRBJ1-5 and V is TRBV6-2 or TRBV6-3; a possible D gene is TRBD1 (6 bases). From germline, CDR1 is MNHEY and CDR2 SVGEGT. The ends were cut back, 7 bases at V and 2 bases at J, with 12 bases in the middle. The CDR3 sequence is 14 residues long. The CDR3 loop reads CASKGQLGNQPQHF. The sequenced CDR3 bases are TGTGCCAGCAAAGGACAGTTGGGCAATCAGCCC.

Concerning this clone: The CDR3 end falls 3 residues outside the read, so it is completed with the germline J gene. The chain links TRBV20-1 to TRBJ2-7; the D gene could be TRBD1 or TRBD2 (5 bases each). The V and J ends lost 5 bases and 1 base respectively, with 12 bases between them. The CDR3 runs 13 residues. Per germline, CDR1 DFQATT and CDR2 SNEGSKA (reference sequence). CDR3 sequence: CSAEGNPSYEQYF. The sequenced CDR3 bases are TGCAGTGCTGAGGGGAACCCTTCCTACGAG.

The CDR3 reads CASRSGGGTGELFF. CDR3 DNA (partial): TGTGCCAGCAGAAGTGGCGGGGGGACCGGGGAG. The chain employs TRBV12-3 or TRBV12-4 and TRBJ2-2, with TRBD2 matching 8 bases. The read is 3 residues too short to cover the CDR3 end, so that end is filled in from the germline J gene. CDR3 length: 14 residues. Losses at the gene ends were 6 bases for V and 5 bases for J; bases not matched to a gene: 5.

The CDR3 sequence: CSASLGGGARETQYF. CDR3 DNA, as far as it was read: TGCAGTGCTAGTTTGGGCGGGGGGGCACGGGAGACC. The chain has TRBV20-1 and TRBJ2-5, with TRBD2 matching 9 bases. The missing CDR3 end, 3 residues past where the read stops, is filled in from the germline J gene. Looked up from germline, CDR1 is DFQATT and CDR2 is SNEGSKA (reference sequence). CDR3 length: 15 residues. Trimming removed 3 bases from V and 5 bases from J; junction bases left unmatched: 10.

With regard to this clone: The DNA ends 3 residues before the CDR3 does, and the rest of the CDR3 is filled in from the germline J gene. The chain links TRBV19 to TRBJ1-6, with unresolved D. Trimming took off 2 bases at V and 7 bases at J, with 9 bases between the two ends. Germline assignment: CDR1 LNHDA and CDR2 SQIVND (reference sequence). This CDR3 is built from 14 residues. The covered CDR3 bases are TGTGCCAGTAGTATAACTATGACCAATTCACCC. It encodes CASSITMTNSP. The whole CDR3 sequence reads CASSITMTNSPLHF.

CDR3 residues: CASSQPGQGAYEAFF. The sequenced part of the CDR3 DNA is TGTGCCAGCTCACAACCGGGACAGGGGGCATACGAG. The chain links TRBV18 to TRBJ1-1, with 12 bases aligning to TRBD1. The CDR3 is cut off 3 residues early in the read; its end comes from the germline J gene. This CDR3 comprises 15 residues. Germline V gene sequence: CDR1 KGHSH, CDR2 LQKENI.

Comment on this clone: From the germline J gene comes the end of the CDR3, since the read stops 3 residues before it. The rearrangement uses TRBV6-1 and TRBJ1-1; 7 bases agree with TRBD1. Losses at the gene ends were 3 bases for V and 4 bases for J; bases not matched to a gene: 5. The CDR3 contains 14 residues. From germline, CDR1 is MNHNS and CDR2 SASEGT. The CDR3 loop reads CASSDYRGSTEAFF. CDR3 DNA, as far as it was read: TGTGCCAGCAGTGATTACAGGGGAAGCACTGAA.

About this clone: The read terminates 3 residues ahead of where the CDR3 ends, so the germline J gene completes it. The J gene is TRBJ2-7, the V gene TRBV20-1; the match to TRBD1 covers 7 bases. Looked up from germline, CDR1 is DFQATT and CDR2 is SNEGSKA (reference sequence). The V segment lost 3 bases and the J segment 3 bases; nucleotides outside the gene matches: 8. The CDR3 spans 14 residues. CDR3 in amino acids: CSASEPGQRYEQYF. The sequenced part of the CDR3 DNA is TGCAGTGCTAGCGAACCGGGACAGCGCTACGAG.

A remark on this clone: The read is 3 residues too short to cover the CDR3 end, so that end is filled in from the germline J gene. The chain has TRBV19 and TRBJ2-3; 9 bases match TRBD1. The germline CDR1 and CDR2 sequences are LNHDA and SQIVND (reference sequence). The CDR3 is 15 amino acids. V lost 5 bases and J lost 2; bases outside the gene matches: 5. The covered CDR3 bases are TGTGCCAGTAGTTGGACAGGGGTCCCCACAGATACG. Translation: CASSWTGVPTDT. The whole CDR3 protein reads CASSWTGVPTDTQYF.

The CDR3 bases that were read are TGTGCCAGTAGCCCAGGGGTTGGCACTGAA. Translation: CASSPGVGTE. The whole CDR3 reads CASSPGVGTEAFF. The rearrangement uses TRBV19 and TRBJ1-1; possible D gene TRBD1, 6 bases. Coverage ceases 3 residues before the CDR3 finishes, and the germline J gene fills in the end. CDR1 LNHDA and CDR2 SQIVND come from the germline V gene (reference sequence). The CDR3 is 13 amino acids. V was shortened by 6 bases and J by 4 bases, with 12 bases between the two germline ends.

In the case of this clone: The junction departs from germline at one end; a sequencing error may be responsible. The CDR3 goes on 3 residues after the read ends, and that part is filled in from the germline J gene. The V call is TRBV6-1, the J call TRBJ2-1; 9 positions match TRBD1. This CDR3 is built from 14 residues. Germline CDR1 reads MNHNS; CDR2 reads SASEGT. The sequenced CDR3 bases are TGTGCCAGCAATGAATGGACAGGGGACAATGAG. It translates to CASNEWTGDNE. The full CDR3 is CASNEWTGDNEQFF.

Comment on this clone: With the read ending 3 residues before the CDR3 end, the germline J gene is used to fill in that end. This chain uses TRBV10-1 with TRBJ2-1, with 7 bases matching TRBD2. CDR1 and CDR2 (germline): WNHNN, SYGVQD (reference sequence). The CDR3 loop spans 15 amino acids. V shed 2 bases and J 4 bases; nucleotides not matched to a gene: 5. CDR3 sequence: CASSEGRGKYNEQFF. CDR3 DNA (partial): TGCGCCAGCAGTGAGGGGCGGGGGAAATACAATGAG.

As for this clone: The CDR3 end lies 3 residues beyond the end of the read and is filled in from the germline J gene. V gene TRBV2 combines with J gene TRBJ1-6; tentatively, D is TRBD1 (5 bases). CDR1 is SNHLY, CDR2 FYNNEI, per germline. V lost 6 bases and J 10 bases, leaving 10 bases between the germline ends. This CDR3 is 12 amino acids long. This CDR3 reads CASSPGVSPLHF. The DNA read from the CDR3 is TGTGCCAGCAGCCCGGGGGTGTCACCC. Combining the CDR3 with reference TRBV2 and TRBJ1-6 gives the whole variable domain EPEVTQTPSHQVTQMGQEVILRCVPISNHLYFYWYRQILGQKVEFLVSFYNNEISEKSEIFDDQFSVERPDGSNFTLKIRSTKLEDSAMYFCASSPGVSPLHFGNGTRLTVT.

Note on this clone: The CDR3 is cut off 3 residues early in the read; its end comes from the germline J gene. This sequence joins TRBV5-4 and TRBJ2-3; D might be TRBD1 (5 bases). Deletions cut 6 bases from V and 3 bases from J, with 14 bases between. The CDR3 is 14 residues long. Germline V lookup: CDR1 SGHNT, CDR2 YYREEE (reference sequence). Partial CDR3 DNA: TGTGCCAGCACTTCAGGGCTGGGGACAGATACG. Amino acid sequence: CASTSGLGTDT. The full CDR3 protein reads CASTSGLGTDTQYF.

CDR3 region: CASKSGWTGELFF. Partial CDR3 DNA: TGTGCCAGTAAGTCCGGGTGGACCGGGGAG. The rearrangement uses TRBV19 and TRBJ2-2, with D unresolved. The read ends 3 residues before the CDR3 terminus; that terminus is restored from the germline J gene. The V gene's germline CDR1 is LNHDA and CDR2 SQIVND (reference sequence). V was cut by 7 bases and J by 5 bases, with 11 bases left in between. The CDR3 spans 13 residues.

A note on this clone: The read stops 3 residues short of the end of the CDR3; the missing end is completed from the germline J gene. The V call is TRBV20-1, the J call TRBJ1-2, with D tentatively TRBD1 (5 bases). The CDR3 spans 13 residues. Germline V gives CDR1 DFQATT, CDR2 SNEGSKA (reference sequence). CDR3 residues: CSASQGSVKGYTF. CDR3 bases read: TGCAGTGCTAGCCAGGGTAGTGTGAAAGGC.

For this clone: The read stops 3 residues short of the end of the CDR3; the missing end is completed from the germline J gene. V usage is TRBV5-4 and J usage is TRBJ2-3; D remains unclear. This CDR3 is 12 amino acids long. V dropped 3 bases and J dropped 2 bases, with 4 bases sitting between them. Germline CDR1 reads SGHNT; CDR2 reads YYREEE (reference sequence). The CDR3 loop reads CASSSFTDTQYF. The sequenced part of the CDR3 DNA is TGTGCCAGCAGCTCATTCACAGATACG.

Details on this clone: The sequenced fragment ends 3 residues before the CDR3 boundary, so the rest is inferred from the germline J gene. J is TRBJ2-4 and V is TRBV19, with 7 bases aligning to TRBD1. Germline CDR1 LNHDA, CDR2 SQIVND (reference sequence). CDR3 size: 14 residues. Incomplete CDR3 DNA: TGTGCCAGTAGTAATCCGGGACAGAGTCGCGGT. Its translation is CASSNPGQSRG. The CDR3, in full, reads CASSNPGQSRGQYF.

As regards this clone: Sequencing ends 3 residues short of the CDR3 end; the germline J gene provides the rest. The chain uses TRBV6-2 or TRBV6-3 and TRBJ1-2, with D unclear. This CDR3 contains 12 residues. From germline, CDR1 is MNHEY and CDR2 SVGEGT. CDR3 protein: CASSTGYYDYTF. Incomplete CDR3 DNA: TGTGCCAGCAGTACGGGTTACTACGAC.

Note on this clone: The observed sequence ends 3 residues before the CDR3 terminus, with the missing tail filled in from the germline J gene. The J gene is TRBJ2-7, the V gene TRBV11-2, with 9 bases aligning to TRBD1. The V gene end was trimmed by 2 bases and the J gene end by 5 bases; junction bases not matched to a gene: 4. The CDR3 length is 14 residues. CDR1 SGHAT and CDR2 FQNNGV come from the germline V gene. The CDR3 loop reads CASSLWTGDNEQYF. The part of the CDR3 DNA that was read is TGTGCCAGCAGCTTATGGACAGGGGACAACGAG.

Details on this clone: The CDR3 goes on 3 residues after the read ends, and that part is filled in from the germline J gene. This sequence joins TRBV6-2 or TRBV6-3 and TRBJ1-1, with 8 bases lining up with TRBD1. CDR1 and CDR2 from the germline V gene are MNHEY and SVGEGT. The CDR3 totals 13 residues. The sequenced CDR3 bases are TGTGCCAGCAGTCCCAGGGGGCAGGGAGTA. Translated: CASSPRGQGV. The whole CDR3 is CASSPRGQGVAFF.

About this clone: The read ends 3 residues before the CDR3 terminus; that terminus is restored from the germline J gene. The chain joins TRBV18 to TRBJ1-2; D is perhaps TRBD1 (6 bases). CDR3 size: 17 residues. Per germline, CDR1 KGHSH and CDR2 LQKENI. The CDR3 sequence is CASSPPLAGGIDNDYTF. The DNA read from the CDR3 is TGTGCCAGCTCACCACCCCTAGCGGGGGGCATCGACAATGAC. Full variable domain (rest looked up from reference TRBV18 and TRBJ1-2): NAGVMQNPRHLVRRRGQEARLRCSPMKGHSHVYWYRQLPEEGLKFMVYLQKENIIDESGMPKERFSAEFPKEGPSILRIQQVVRGDSAAYFCASSPPLAGGIDNDYTFGSGTRLTVV.

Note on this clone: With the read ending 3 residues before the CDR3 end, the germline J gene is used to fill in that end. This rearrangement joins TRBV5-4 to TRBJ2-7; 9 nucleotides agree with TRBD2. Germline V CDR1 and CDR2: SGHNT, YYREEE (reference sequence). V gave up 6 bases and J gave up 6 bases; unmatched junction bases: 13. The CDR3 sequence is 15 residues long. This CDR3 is CASMRTSVAGGEQYF. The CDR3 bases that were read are TGTGCCAGCATGCGGACTAGCGTCGCGGGGGGCGAG.